A single sample gave rise to the 25 T cell receptor beta chains below, sequenced in a study of T-cell reconstitution after alpha-beta-depleted transplantation in children. Unique molecular identifiers were used to barcode this TCRbeta library. TCRdb re-analysed the PCR reads in MiXCR, keeping a single row per CDR3 protein. The sample contains about 610,000 distinct CDR3 sequences, about 10% of which appear only once. This specimen consisted of PBMCs from the stem cell graft donor, obtained from the stem cell graft. These receptors were taken from a human donor who donated a stem cell graft to a child with acute myeloid leukemia.

The V call is TRBV29-1, the J call TRBJ2-1, with TRBD2 identical over 9 bases. Germline trimming cut 1 base from V and 4 bases from J; bases unmatched to any gene: 8. CDR1 is SQVTM and CDR2 is ANQGSEA in the germline V gene. CDR3 length: 16 residues. CDR3 sequence: CSVEVRLAGSYNEQFF. CDR3 sequence (DNA): TGCAGCGTTGAAGTGCGGCTAGCGGGATCTTACAATGAGCAGTTCTTC.

The chain combines TRBV6-2 or TRBV6-3 with TRBJ2-2; no reliable D call. The V end was cut by 8 bases, the J end by 5 bases, with 12 bases between. CDR1 is MNHEY, CDR2 SVGEGT, per germline. The CDR3 consists of 13 residues. The CDR3 region has the DNA TGTGCCAGCGGACCCCCTGGGACCGGGGAGCTGTTTTTT. It yields the protein CASGPPGTGELFF.

This clonotype was seen repeatedly, ten times or more. The chain employs TRBV20-1 and TRBJ2-1, with TRBD2 as a possible D gene (6 bases). The V end lost 5 bases, the J end lost 4 bases, and 15 bases lay between the germline ends. Germline lookup yields CDR1 DFQATT and CDR2 SNEGSKA (reference sequence). The CDR3 contains 14 residues. In nucleotides, the CDR3 is TGCAGTGCTCCGACTAGGAATGGATACAATGAGCAGTTCTTC. Translated: CSAPTRNGYNEQFF.

On this clonotype: Since a much larger clone is just one base distant, this may be a read error. The chain links TRBV12-3 or TRBV12-4 to TRBJ1-5; tentatively, D is TRBD1 (6 bases). Trimming removed 5 bases at V and 4 bases at J, with 15 bases between. The CDR3 has 15 amino acids. The CDR3 nucleotides are TGTGCCAGCAGTATGCAACAGGGCTCGAATCAGCCCCAGCATTTT. Its translation is CASSMQQGSNQPQHF.

This clonotype was observed at least ten times. This chain's CDR3 is CASSRLAENRETQYF. The CDR3 region has the DNA TGTGCCAGCAGTCGACTAGCCGAGAACAGGGAGACCCAGTACTTC. The chain is built from TRBV2 and TRBJ2-5; 7 nucleotides agree with TRBD2. Germline values: CDR1 SNHLY, CDR2 FYNNEI. The V segment lost 5 bases and the J segment 5 bases; nucleotides outside the gene matches: 11. The CDR3 is 15 amino acids.

This clonotype was seen at least ten times. J is TRBJ2-1 and V is TRBV10-3, with 9 bases identical to TRBD2. The CDR3 runs 15 residues. The V and J ends lost 8 bases and 0 bases, in that order; junction bases with no gene match: 5. Germline assignment: CDR1 ENHRY and CDR2 SYGVKD. The CDR3 DNA reads as TGTGCCATCTGCCCTAGCGGGAACTCCTACAATGAGCAGTTCTTC. Protein sequence: CAICPSGNSYNEQFF.

This clonotype showed up many times. This chain links TRBV5-1 with TRBJ2-5; D remains ambiguous. V dropped 0 bases and J dropped 5 bases, with 8 bases sitting between them. Germline CDR1 and CDR2: SGHRS and YFSETQ. CDR3 length: 13 residues. The CDR3 DNA follows: TGCGCCAGCAGCTTGGACAGATTGGAGACCCAGTACTTC. Translation gives CASSLDRLETQYF.

This clonotype turned up a few times. V is TRBV6-1 and J is TRBJ2-2; weak D call: TRBD2 (6 bases). Trimming removed 10 bases from V and 3 bases from J, with 15 bases in between. The CDR3 runs to 14 residues. From germline, CDR1 is MNHNS and CDR2 SASEGT. CDR3 bases: TGTGCCACCCGACTAGTTTGGGACACCGGGGAGCTGTTTTTT. The encoded protein is CATRLVWDTGELFF.

The CDR3 nucleotides are TGTGCCAGCAGCCCCAGGGGGGGGGACGGATCGAACACCGGGGAGCTGTTTTTT. Its translation is CASSPRGGDGSNTGELFF. The V call is TRBV9, the J call TRBJ2-2; D possibly uses TRBD1 or TRBD2 (7 bases each). Per germline, CDR1 SGDLS and CDR2 YYNGEE. Trimming took off 4 bases at V and 0 bases at J, with 19 bases between the two ends. The CDR3 totals 18 residues.

About this clonotype itself: Given a much more abundant clone one base away, this may be a read error. This chain joins TRBV7-3 and TRBJ2-3; D is uncertain. Judging by the DNA end, TRBJ1-5 fits better; the J call may be wrong. There are 16 residues in the CDR3. CDR1 is SGHTA and CDR2 is FQGTGA in the germline V gene. As DNA, the CDR3 is TGTGCCAGCAGCCCACTAGCGGGAGGTGGCACAGATACGCAGCATTTT. Translated, it gives CASSPLAGGGTDTQHF.

This clonotype was seen ten or more times. The CDR3 region is CASSPTAGSRRNTEAFF. As DNA, the CDR3 is TGCGCCAGCAGCCCCACGGCAGGGTCAAGGAGGAACACTGAAGCTTTCTTT. The chain joins TRBV5-1 to TRBJ1-1, with a tentative D call TRBD1 (5 bases). Germline V gene sequence: CDR1 SGHRS, CDR2 YFSETQ. V was clipped by 4 bases and J by 1 base, with 20 bases between them. This CDR3 has 17 amino acids.

This clonotype was seen repeatedly, ten times or more. This chain links TRBV12-3 or TRBV12-4 with TRBJ1-5, with 9 positions matching TRBD1. This CDR3 contains 15 residues. V lost 4 bases, J lost 4 bases, and 5 bases stayed unmatched. The CDR3, as DNA: TGTGCCAGCAGTTCCCGGGACAGGGAAAATCAGCCCCAGCATTTT. It encodes CASSSRDRENQPQHF.

The V call is TRBV20-1, the J call TRBJ2-3; TRBD2 matches at 11 bases. V lost 1 base to trimming and J lost 2 bases; unmatched junction nucleotides: 5. CDR1 is DFQATT, CDR2 SNEGSKA, per germline (reference sequence). The length of the CDR3 is 16 residues. The DNA for the CDR3 is TGCAGTGCTAGAGCCGGGACTAGCGGACTCACAGATACGCAGTATTTT. Translation gives CSARAGTSGLTDTQYF.

This clonotype was found a few times. The chain recombines TRBV7-9 with TRBJ2-7, with 9 bases matching TRBD1. CDR1 and CDR2 (germline): SEHNR, FQNEAQ (reference sequence). Trimming at V came to 2 bases and at J to 3 bases, leaving 2 bases not matched to a gene. The CDR3 spans 14 residues. Written as DNA, the CDR3 is TGTGCCAGCAGCTTATGGACAGGGGACTACGAGCAGTACTTC. Amino acids: CASSLWTGDYEQYF.

This clonotype was counted many times. CDR3 nucleotides: TGCAGCGCCCTTGGCCAGGGGGTTAGGGAGACCCAGTACTTC. Translating gives CSALGQGVRETQYF. This sequence joins TRBV20-1 and TRBJ2-5; TRBD1 agrees at 7 bases. The CDR3 covers 14 residues. The germline V gene encodes CDR1 DFQATT and CDR2 SNEGSKA (reference sequence).

This clonotype was recorded at least ten times. The rearrangement uses TRBV29-1 and TRBJ2-1; the D gene could be TRBD1 or TRBD2 (5 bases each). Germline CDR1 SQVTM, CDR2 ANQGSEA. The CDR3 sequence is 12 residues long. Trimming took off 7 bases at V and 4 bases at J, with 11 bases between the two ends. The CDR3 is CSAGTGYNEQFF. The CDR3 coding sequence is TGCAGCGCCGGGACGGGATACAATGAGCAGTTCTTC.

CDR3 bases: TGTGCCAGTGGAGCTAAGACCGGGGAGCTGTTTTTT. Protein sequence: CASGAKTGELFF. The rearrangement uses TRBV19 and TRBJ2-2, with D unresolved. This CDR3 contains 12 residues. The germline CDR1 and CDR2 sequences are LNHDA and SQIVND (reference sequence). The germline V and J ends were trimmed by 8 bases and 5 bases, with 9 bases remaining between them.

This clonotype was seen a few times. J is TRBJ1-6 and V is TRBV20-1, with D unclear. The V and J ends lost 4 bases and 7 bases respectively, with 14 bases between them. CDR1 is DFQATT and CDR2 is SNEGSKA in the germline V gene (reference sequence). The CDR3 sequence is 14 residues long. The DNA for the CDR3 is TGCAGTGCTAAGGCAGGCCCTGCAAATTCACCCCTCCACTTT. It encodes CSAKAGPANSPLHF.

The sample holds many counts of this clonotype. The gene calls are TRBV27 and TRBJ2-3; 10 bases align to TRBD2. Per the germline V gene, CDR1 is MNHEY and CDR2 is SMNVEV (reference sequence). There are 16 residues in the CDR3. Unmatched junction bases numbered 6, after V lost 1 base and J lost 5 bases. The CDR3 loop reads CASSLFLAGVGDTQYF. The CDR3 DNA is TGTGCCAGCAGTTTATTCCTAGCGGGAGTTGGAGATACGCAGTATTTT.

The V gene is TRBV7-3, the J gene TRBJ2-3; possible D gene TRBD2, 6 bases. Per germline, CDR1 SGHTA and CDR2 FQGTGA. The length of the CDR3 is 16 residues. Trimming stripped 3 bases from V and 0 bases from J, with 13 bases between. The CDR3 sequence is CASSFGAGTSTDTQYF. The CDR3 DNA follows: TGTGCCAGCAGCTTCGGGGCGGGAACGAGCACAGATACGCAGTATTTT.

The chain combines TRBV6-1 with TRBJ2-1, with 7 nucleotides matching TRBD2. The CDR3 runs to 14 residues. Germline lookup yields CDR1 MNHNS and CDR2 SASEGT. After removal of 7 bases from V and 3 bases from J, the junction contained 6 bases not matched to a gene. The CDR3 loop reads CASTMTSIYNEQFF. Written as DNA, the CDR3 is TGTGCCAGCACCATGACTAGCATCTACAATGAGCAGTTCTTC.

This clonotype was seen a handful of times. J is TRBJ2-1 and V is TRBV12-3 or TRBV12-4; 10 bases are a match to TRBD2. V lost 6 bases, J lost 4 bases, and 9 bases stayed unmatched. The CDR3 totals 16 residues. The CDR3 coding sequence is TGTGCCAGCAGCCCCCAACTAGCGGGACGTTACAATGAGCAGTTCTTC. Protein product: CASSPQLAGRYNEQFF.

This clonotype was counted between two and nine times. The V gene is TRBV6-2 or TRBV6-3, the J gene TRBJ2-7, with D tentatively TRBD2 (6 bases). The germline gives CDR1 MNHEY, CDR2 SVGEGT. Deletions cut 5 bases from V and 9 bases from J, with 29 bases between. The CDR3 has 17 amino acids. The CDR3 sequence: CASSTPLGLLTPSGQYF. DNA of the CDR3: TGTGCCAGCAGTACCCCTCTCGGACTACTAACTCCATCGGGGCAGTACTTC.

This clonotype was counted only a few times. This chain uses TRBV27 with TRBJ1-3; no reliable D call. This CDR3 has 16 amino acids. In germline, CDR1 is MNHEY, CDR2 SMNVEV (reference sequence). V was trimmed by 5 bases and J by 2 bases, leaving 16 bases between them. CDR3 sequence: CASSPPRMSPGNTIYF. The CDR3 DNA sequence: TGTGCCAGCAGTCCTCCAAGGATGAGTCCTGGAAACACCATATATTTT.

The chain joins TRBV29-1 to TRBJ2-7, with a weak D call TRBD2 (6 bases). This CDR3 region has 10 residues. Per the germline V gene, CDR1 is SQVTM and CDR2 is ANQGSEA. With 4 bases removed from V and 6 bases from J, the gap between germline ends came to 7 bases. The CDR3 DNA reads as TGCAGCGTTGGGCGGGGCGAGCAGTACTTC. This encodes CSVGRGEQYF.